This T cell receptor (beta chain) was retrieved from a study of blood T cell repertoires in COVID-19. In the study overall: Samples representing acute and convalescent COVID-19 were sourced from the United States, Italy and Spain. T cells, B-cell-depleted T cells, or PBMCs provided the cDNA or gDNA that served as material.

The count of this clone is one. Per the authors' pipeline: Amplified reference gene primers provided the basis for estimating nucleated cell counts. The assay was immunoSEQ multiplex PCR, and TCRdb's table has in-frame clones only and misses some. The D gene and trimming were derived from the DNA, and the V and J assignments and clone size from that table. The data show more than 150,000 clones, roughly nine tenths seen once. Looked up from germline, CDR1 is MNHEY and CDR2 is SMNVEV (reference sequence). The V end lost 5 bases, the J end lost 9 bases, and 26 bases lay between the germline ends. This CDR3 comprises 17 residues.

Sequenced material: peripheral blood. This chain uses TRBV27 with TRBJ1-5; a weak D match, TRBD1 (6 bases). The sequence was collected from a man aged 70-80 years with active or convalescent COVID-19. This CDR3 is CASSPGRDTRRVWPQHF. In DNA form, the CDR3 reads TGTGCCAGCAGTCCGGGGAGGGACACAAGACGCGTTTGGCCCCAGCATTTT.